The rows below give T cell receptor beta chains drawn from one sample of a study of CD8+ T cells in alopecia areata. Produced via immunoSEQ multiplex PCR; TCRdb's table is partial and in-frame only. This table holds approximately 160,000 clones, 50% to 65% found once. The source was CD4+ T cells sorted from blood, collected at week 24, from a patient treated with tofacitinib. The receptors shown here come from a human donor with alopecia areata. Each CDR3 is given without its conserved first and last residue. The D gene is left open where the match is weak.

D gene: TRBD1; J gene: TRBJ2-7; V gene: TRBV29-1; CDR3 protein: SVGTGKGEQY
D gene: NA; J gene: TRBJ2-7; V gene: TRBV29-1; CDR3 protein: SVGDTTYEQY
D gene: TRBD1; J gene: TRBJ1-2; V gene: TRBV30; CDR3 protein: AWRSRDSSNYGYT
D gene: NA; J gene: TRBJ2-4; V gene: TRBV15; CDR3 protein: ATSEAHRTFSN
D gene: NA; J gene: TRBJ1-2; V gene: TRBV19; CDR3 protein: ASSRDRGFTYGYT
D gene: NA; J gene: TRBJ2-2; V gene: TRBV12-5; CDR3 protein: ASASDGNTGELF
D gene: TRBD1; J gene: TRBJ1-6; V gene: TRBV7-9; CDR3 protein: ASSKGQGLWSYNSPLH
D gene: TRBD1; J gene: TRBJ1-2; V gene: TRBV29-1; CDR3 protein: SVSDRGDGYT
D gene: NA; J gene: TRBJ2-6; V gene: TRBV29-1; CDR3 protein: SVDGSGANVLT
D gene: NA; J gene: TRBJ1-1; V gene: TRBV7-9; CDR3 protein: ASNNGVGTEAF
D gene: NA; J gene: TRBJ1-1; V gene: TRBV18; CDR3 protein: ASSVEGFMNTEAF
D gene: NA; J gene: TRBJ1-6; V gene: TRBV30; CDR3 protein: AWSRRAGTDYSYNSPLH
D gene: TRBD2; J gene: TRBJ2-7; V gene: TRBV14; CDR3 protein: ASSQGLAGYAQY
D gene: TRBD1; J gene: TRBJ1-1; V gene: TRBV6-5; CDR3 protein: ASSLVTGGTEAF
D gene: TRBD1; J gene: TRBJ1-2; V gene: TRBV29-1; CDR3 protein: SVAGTGAYYGYT
D gene: NA; J gene: TRBJ1-1; V gene: TRBV29-1; CDR3 protein: SVRHSNTEAF
D gene: TRBD1; J gene: TRBJ1-6; V gene: TRBV29-1; CDR3 protein: SVKGTENSPLH
D gene: NA; J gene: TRBJ2-3; V gene: TRBV30; CDR3 protein: AWSQWGTDTQY
D gene: NA; J gene: TRBJ2-5; V gene: TRBV6-1; CDR3 protein: AVHRAETQY
D gene: NA; J gene: TRBJ1-6; V gene: TRBV5-1; CDR3 protein: ASSREGSTNSPLH
D gene: NA; J gene: TRBJ2-7; V gene: TRBV5-1; CDR3 protein: ALLLGGSYEQY
D gene: TRBD1; J gene: TRBJ2-7; V gene: TRBV7-9; CDR3 protein: ASTPGTGVAEQY
D gene: NA; J gene: TRBJ1-1; V gene: TRBV2; CDR3 protein: ASSTTAQNTEAF
D gene: NA; J gene: TRBJ1-6; V gene: TRBV9; CDR3 protein: ASSATGASSPLH
D gene: TRBD1; J gene: TRBJ1-6; V gene: TRBV9; CDR3 protein: ASSAGTGGSPLH
D gene: TRBD1; J gene: TRBJ2-5; V gene: TRBV15; CDR3 protein: ATSDGQDPQETQY
D gene: NA; J gene: TRBJ2-1; V gene: TRBV27; CDR3 protein: ASRGQLVNEQF
D gene: NA; J gene: TRBJ2-3; V gene: TRBV7-8; CDR3 protein: ASSPLRNTDTQY
D gene: NA; J gene: TRBJ2-5; V gene: TRBV30; CDR3 protein: AWRVWPQETQY
D gene: NA; J gene: TRBJ1-2; V gene: TRBV30; CDR3 protein: AWSTGYGYT
D gene: NA; J gene: TRBJ1-4; V gene: TRBV30; CDR3 protein: AWRHKATNEKLF
D gene: NA; J gene: TRBJ2-1; V gene: TRBV5-6; CDR3 protein: ASSLRNEQF
D gene: NA; J gene: TRBJ1-4; V gene: TRBV29-1; CDR3 protein: SVGPLMGEKLF
D gene: NA; J gene: TRBJ2-3; V gene: TRBV10-3; CDR3 protein: AISEGIDTQY
D gene: NA; J gene: TRBJ2-4; V gene: TRBV10-3; CDR3 protein: AISDGGLAKNIQY
D gene: TRBD1; J gene: TRBJ2-3; V gene: TRBV29-1; CDR3 protein: SVATGVSTDTQY
D gene: TRBD2; J gene: TRBJ2-5; V gene: TRBV15; CDR3 protein: ATSGRGGEETQY
D gene: TRBD2; J gene: TRBJ2-1; V gene: TRBV29-1; CDR3 protein: SVVAFRVERGSEQF
D gene: NA; J gene: TRBJ2-3; V gene: TRBV10-3; CDR3 protein: AISEGLGTDTQY
D gene: TRBD1; J gene: TRBJ2-7; V gene: TRBV18; CDR3 protein: ASSPDRASLSEQY
D gene: NA; J gene: NA; V gene: TRBV29-1; CDR3 protein: SVPVGGKHEQY
D gene: NA; J gene: TRBJ2-7; V gene: TRBV7-8; CDR3 protein: ASSSNRPYEQY
D gene: TRBD1; J gene: TRBJ1-1; V gene: TRBV5-1; CDR3 protein: ASSSSRTGPYMNTEAF
D gene: NA; J gene: TRBJ1-1; V gene: TRBV30; CDR3 protein: AGDTKGTEAF
D gene: NA; J gene: TRBJ1-5; V gene: TRBV2; CDR3 protein: ASSDGRPRGNQPQH